The rows below give T cell receptor beta chains drawn from one sample of a study of blood T cell repertoires in COVID-19. Generated by immunoSEQ multiplex PCR, the TCRdb table keeps only in-frame clones and is missing some. The data hold approximately 150,000 clones, with 79% observed a single time. The sample was peripheral blood. The receptors originated from a woman aged 60-75 years with COVID-19, enrolled during active disease. The CDR3 runs from the conserved cysteine through the conserved F or W. A D gene is named only where the DNA matches it firmly. Size is stated for part of the rows, as once, few or many counts, or as a class when the clone is expanded.

CDR3 length,J gene,V gene,clone size,D gene,CDR3 DNA,CDR3 protein
17,TRBJ2-3,TRBV11-2,many,-,TGTGCCAGCAGCCCCCCGACTCTAGGGGGGGGTATAGATACGCAGTATTTT,CASSPPTLGGGIDTQYF
14,TRBJ2-4,TRBV28,-,-,TGTGCCAGCAGCGACCCGGGTCTTAAAAACATTCAGTACTTC,CASSDPGLKNIQYF
13,TRBJ1-3,TRBV28,-,-,TGTGCCAGCAGTCCCCGTTTCGGAAACACCATATATTTT,CASSPRFGNTIYF
15,TRBJ2-1,TRBV28,-,-,TGTGCCAGCTGGGGTGGAGGGGCCACATACAATGAGCAGTTCTTC,CASWGGGATYNEQFF
17,TRBJ1-6,TRBV2,-,-,TGTGCCAGCAGTGAAGGGGTACCGGGGGCAGGGAGGGGTACCCTCCACTTT,CASSEGVPGAGRGTLHF
16,TRBJ1-5,TRBV27,-,TRBD1,TGTGCCAGCAGCGACACAGGGGGCGTATTCCTCCAGCCCCAGCATTTT,CASSDTGGVFLQPQHF
16,TRBJ2-1,TRBV9,-,TRBD1,TGTGCCAGCAGCGTAGCACCGGGACAGGGTATCTATGAGCAGTTCTTC,CASSVAPGQGIYEQFF
16,TRBJ2-1,TRBV11-3,-,-,TGTGCCAGCAGCTCATCCCGAACAGGGCGGTACAATGAGCAGTTCTTC,CASSSSRTGRYNEQFF
17,TRBJ2-1,TRBV4-2,-,TRBD2,TGTGCCAGCAGCCAAGAGCCCACGGGGACTAGCGGGAATAGGATAGTCTTC,CASSQEPTGTSGNRIVF
11,TRBJ2-1,TRBV6-5,-,-,TGTGCCAGCAGCATATCAGGGAAGCAGTTCTTC,CASSISGKQFF
14,TRBJ2-5,TRBV9,-,-,TGTGCCAGCAGCGTAGCCCCAGCGGCGGAGACCCAGTACTTC,CASSVAPAAETQYF
14,TRBJ1-2,TRBV7-2,-,TRBD1,TGTGCCAGCAGCTCCGCCAGGGGGAACTATGGCTACACCTTC,CASSSARGNYGYTF
15,TRBJ2-7,TRBV25-1,-,-,TGTGCCAGCAGTAAAACCGGGACAATTGGTTACGAGCAGTACTTC,CASSKTGTIGYEQYF
15,TRBJ1-4,TRBV5-4,few,-,TGTGCCAGCAGCCTGGGGAGCGACTCTAATGAAAAACTGTTTTTT,CASSLGSDSNEKLFF
13,TRBJ2-7,TRBV7-9,-,-,TGTGCCAGCAGCTTAGCTATAACAGGGGAGCAGTACTTC,CASSLAITGEQYF
13,TRBJ1-5,TRBV28,-,-,TGTGCCAGCATTGCGACTGTCAATCAGCCCCAGCATTTT,CASIATVNQPQHF
13,TRBJ2-5,TRBV7-7,-,-,TGTGCTAGCAGCTTAGACGCCGGGGAGACCCAGTACTTC,CASSLDAGETQYF
18,TRBJ2-1,TRBV18,once,TRBD2,TGTGCCAGCTCACCAGGGGGCAGCGGGAGAGGCTCCTACAATGAGCAGTTCTTC,CASSPGGSGRGSYNEQFF
12,TRBJ1-2,TRBV6-5,few,-,TGTGCCAGCAGTTACTGGCAGGGCGGCTACACCTTC,CASSYWQGGYTF
17,TRBJ2-1,TRBV27,-,TRBD2,TGTGCCAGCAGTTTATCGGGCGGGAGGGCGTCCTACAATGAGCAGTTCTTC,CASSLSGGRASYNEQFF
13,TRBJ2-7,TRBV27,-,-,TGTGCCAGCAGTTTGAGGGAGGGGGACGAGCAGTACTTC,CASSLREGDEQYF
14,TRBJ2-7,TRBV6-6,-,-,TGTGCCAGCAGTCGGGGGTTGGGGCTCTACGAGCAGTACTTC,CASSRGLGLYEQYF
15,TRBJ1-1,TRBV4-1,-,-,TGCGCCAGCAGACCAGGAGGCCGAGGATACACTGAAGCTTTCTTT,CASRPGGRGYTEAFF
15,TRBJ2-5,TRBV5-4,-,-,TGTGCCAGCAGCTTGGACAGGGGGGGGGTAGAGACCCAGTACTTC,CASSLDRGGVETQYF
12,TRBJ1-2,TRBV6-5,-,-,TGTGCCAGCAGTTACTCCGCGGGGGGCTACACCTTC,CASSYSAGGYTF
23,TRBJ2-1,TRBV2,once,TRBD2,TGTGCCAGCAGTGAAGCGCTTCGACAGGGAGAACTAGCGGGACTGAGCTCCTACAATGAGCAGTTCTTC,CASSEALRQGELAGLSSYNEQFF
15,TRBJ2-7,TRBV27,-,TRBD1,TGTGCCAGCAGCCGACAGGGGCCGATGAACTACGAGCAGTACTTC,CASSRQGPMNYEQYF
16,TRBJ2-1,TRBV3-1/TRBV3-2,few,TRBD1,TGTGCCAGCAGCCTTGGGACAGGGGGAAGGTACAATGAGCAGTTCTTC,CASSLGTGGRYNEQFF
11,TRBJ2-1,TRBV20-1,-,-,TGCAGTGCTACCACTAGTAATAAGCAGTTCTTC,CSATTSNKQFF
13,TRBJ1-1,TRBV12-3/TRBV12-4,-,-,TGTGCCAGCAGTTCCACAGGGAGGGCTGAAGCTTTCTTT,CASSSTGRAEAFF
14,TRBJ1-2,TRBV2,-,TRBD1,TGTGCCAGCAGCTCACAGGGGTCTACCTATGGCTACACCTTC,CASSSQGSTYGYTF
14,TRBJ2-1,TRBV6-2/TRBV6-3,-,-,TGTGCCAGCAGTTACGGCTCCTCCTACAATGAGCAGTTCTTC,CASSYGSSYNEQFF
15,TRBJ1-2,TRBV30,-,-,TGTGCCTGGACCGCCGGACACTTCCAATCCTATGGCTACACCTTC,CAWTAGHFQSYGYTF
15,TRBJ2-3,TRBV5-4,-,TRBD2,TGTGCCAGCAGCTTGGGCGGGGGGGGCACAGATACGCAGTATTTT,CASSLGGGGTDTQYF
15,TRBJ1-1,TRBV7-6,-,-,TGTGCCAGCAGCTTGGGCGGACTGAAGAACACTGAAGCTTTCTTT,CASSLGGLKNTEAFF
14,TRBJ2-1,TRBV15,-,TRBD1,TGTGCCACCAGCAGAGCCCGGACAGGGGGGGACCAGTTCTTC,CATSRARTGGDQFF
15,TRBJ1-2,TRBV18,many,TRBD1,TGTGCCAGCTCACCTCCCGGGACAGGGACTTTAGGCTACACCTTC,CASSPPGTGTLGYTF
16,TRBJ2-5,TRBV7-2,-,TRBD2,TGTGCCAGCAGCCCGCGGACTAGCGGGAGCCAAGAGACCCAGTACTTC,CASSPRTSGSQETQYF
14,TRBJ2-5,TRBV27,-,TRBD1,TGTGCCAGCAGCGGGACAGGCCGGGTGGGGACCCAGTACTTC,CASSGTGRVGTQYF
19,TRBJ1-6,TRBV6-1,-,-,TGTGCCAGCAGTGCACCAGACAGCGCAGCTAGCTCCTATAATTCACCCCTCCACTTT,CASSAPDSAASSYNSPLHF
14,TRBJ1-5,TRBV28,few,-,TGTGCCAGCAGTTCGGGTCATAGCAATCAGCCCCAGCATTTT,CASSSGHSNQPQHF
14,TRBJ1-2,TRBV15,-,-,TGTGCCACCAGCAGAGTTGAGGCAGCATATGGCTACACCTTC,CATSRVEAAYGYTF
13,TRBJ2-7,TRBV12-3/TRBV12-4,few,-,TGTGCCAGCAGTCGAGGGGGGGGATCCGAGCAGTACTTC,CASSRGGGSEQYF
14,TRBJ2-2,TRBV23-1,-,-,TGCGCCAGCAGTCACCCCGACAGGTCCGGGGAGCTGTTTTTT,CASSHPDRSGELFF
13,TRBJ1-2,TRBV10-2,-,-,TGCGCCAGCACAGACAGGCGAATCTATGGCTACACCTTC,CASTDRRIYGYTF